This T cell receptor beta chain stems from a study of cytomegalovirus exposure and HLA in healthy donors. Note on this clone: The antigen is not known.

PCR primers comprised 60 Vbeta and 13 Jbeta primers. Produced via immunoSEQ multiplex PCR; TCRdb's table is partial and in-frame only. The repertoire holds 95,000 to 100,000 clones, with approximately 80% as singletons. General study results and limits: A missense DCLRE1C variant was associated with V- and J-gene trimming of TCR beta chains in a later analysis, and an independent cohort replicated the association. In a later analysis, at a false discovery rate of 0.05, about 15,000 TCR beta sequences were associated with HLA alleles. Earlier analysis found most TCR beta V segments productive about 87% or about 30% of the time.

Germline-derived CDR1 and CDR2 are SGHRS and YFSETQ. Trimming removed 6 bases at V and 4 bases at J, with 10 bases between. The CDR3 spans 12 residues. The V call is TRBV5-1, the J call TRBJ1-1, with D unclear. Sequencing used PBMCs. The receptor was derived from a female donor in good health and CMV-seropositive. The CDR3 loop is CASKQVSTEAFF. Written as DNA, the CDR3 is TGCGCCAGCAAGCAAGTGAGCACTGAAGCTTTCTTT.